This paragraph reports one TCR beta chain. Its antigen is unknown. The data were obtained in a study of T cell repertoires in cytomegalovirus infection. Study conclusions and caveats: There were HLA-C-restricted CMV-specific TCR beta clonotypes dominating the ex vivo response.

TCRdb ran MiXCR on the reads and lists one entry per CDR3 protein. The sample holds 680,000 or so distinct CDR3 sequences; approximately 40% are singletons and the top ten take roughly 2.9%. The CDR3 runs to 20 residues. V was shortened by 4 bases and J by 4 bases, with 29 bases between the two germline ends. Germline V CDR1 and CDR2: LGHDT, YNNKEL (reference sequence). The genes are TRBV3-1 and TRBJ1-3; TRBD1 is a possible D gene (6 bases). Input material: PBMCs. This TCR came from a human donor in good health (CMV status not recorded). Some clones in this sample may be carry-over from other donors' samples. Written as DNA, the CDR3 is TGTGCCAGCAGCCGAAGAATATCGGCAGGGGCCGAACAGAGAGGAAACACCATATATTTT. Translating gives CASSRRISAGAEQRGNTIYF.